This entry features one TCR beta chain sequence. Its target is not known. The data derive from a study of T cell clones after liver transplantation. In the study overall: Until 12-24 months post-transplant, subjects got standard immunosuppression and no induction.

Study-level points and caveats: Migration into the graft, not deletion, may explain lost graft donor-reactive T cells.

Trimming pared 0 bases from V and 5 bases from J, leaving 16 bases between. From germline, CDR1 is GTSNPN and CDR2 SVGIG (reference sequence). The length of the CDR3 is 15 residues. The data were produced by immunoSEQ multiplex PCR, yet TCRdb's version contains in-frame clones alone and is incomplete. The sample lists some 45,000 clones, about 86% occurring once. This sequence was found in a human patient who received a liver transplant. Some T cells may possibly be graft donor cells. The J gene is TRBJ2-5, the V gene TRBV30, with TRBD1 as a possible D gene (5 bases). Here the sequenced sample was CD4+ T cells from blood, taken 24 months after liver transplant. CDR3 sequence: CAWSVPGQLGETQYF. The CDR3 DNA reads TGTGCCTGGAGTGTACCAGGACAACTGGGGGAGACCCAGTACTTC.